The rows below give T cell receptor beta chains drawn from one sample of a study of regulatory T cells in long-lasting Graves disease. TCRdb called the multiplex PCR reads again in MiXCR, with one record for every CDR3 protein. The sample lists around 460,000 distinct CDR3 sequences, 14% occurring once. The same specimen was also included in a second study, on T cells in Graves' hyperthyroidism and ophthalmopathy.

Sequences were derived from peripheral blood mononuclear cells (PBMCs), sampled at new diagnosis, from a patient treated with antithyroid drugs. Receptor source: a woman between 45 and 65 years old with Graves disease. Both conserved end residues are part of each CDR3. The D gene is left open where the match is weak. Size values are once, few and many counts, or a class for expanded clones, and some rows have none.

d_gene: TRBD2; j_gene: TRBJ2-2; abundance: many; v_gene: TRBV2; CDR3nt: TGTGCCAGCAGGGCGGGACTAGCGGGGAAGCTGTTTTTT; CDR3aa: CASRAGLAGKLFF
d_gene: TRBD2; j_gene: TRBJ2-1; abundance: many; v_gene: TRBV11-3; CDR3nt: TGTGCCAGCAGCTCATCTAGCGGGGTTAACAATGAGCAGTTCTTC; CDR3aa: CASSSSSGVNNEQFF
d_gene: -; j_gene: TRBJ2-1; abundance: few; v_gene: TRBV7-9; CDR3nt: TGTGCCAGCAGCCAAGCTGAAAACCCCTACAATGAGCAGTTCTTC; CDR3aa: CASSQAENPYNEQFF
d_gene: TRBD1; j_gene: TRBJ1-6; abundance: many; v_gene: TRBV28; CDR3nt: TGTGCCAGCAGTCTACAGGGGACTTATAATTCACCCCTCCACTTT; CDR3aa: CASSLQGTYNSPLHF
d_gene: -; j_gene: TRBJ1-3; abundance: few; v_gene: TRBV5-1; CDR3nt: TGCGCCAGCAGCTTGGGGGTTGACAGCTCTGGAAACACCATATATTTT; CDR3aa: CASSLGVDSSGNTIYF
d_gene: -; j_gene: TRBJ2-5; abundance: few; v_gene: TRBV29-1; CDR3nt: TGCAGCATTGACCCCGGGACGCTAGAGACCCAGTACTTC; CDR3aa: CSIDPGTLETQYF
d_gene: -; j_gene: TRBJ2-7; abundance: -; v_gene: TRBV28; CDR3nt: TGTGCCAGCAGTTTAAACGCTGTGAGCTCCTACGAGCAGTACTTC; CDR3aa: CASSLNAVSSYEQYF
d_gene: -; j_gene: TRBJ2-7; abundance: few; v_gene: TRBV28; CDR3nt: TGTGCCAGCAGGAGCGGGTCGAGCTCCTACGAGCAGTACTTC; CDR3aa: CASRSGSSSYEQYF
d_gene: TRBD2; j_gene: TRBJ2-3; abundance: -; v_gene: TRBV2; CDR3nt: TGTGCCAGCAGAGGGGTAGCGGGAGCTAGCACAGATACGCAGTATTTT; CDR3aa: CASRGVAGASTDTQYF
d_gene: TRBD2; j_gene: TRBJ2-1; abundance: many; v_gene: TRBV10-3; CDR3nt: TGTGCCATCAGTGAGCCACGGACTAGCGGGAGCAATGAGCAGTTCTTC; CDR3aa: CAISEPRTSGSNEQFF